The 32 T cell receptor beta chains given below trace back to one sample, sequenced in a study of glioma-infiltrating T cells after dendritic cell vaccination. Clones were sequenced by immunoSEQ multiplex PCR, and TCRdb holds only the in-frame ones, with some missing. The table includes 80,000 to 95,000 clones, over 65% detected once. Sample: blood, taken before dendritic cell vaccination. The receptors originated from a human donor with glioblastoma.

The rearrangement joins TRBV19 to TRBJ1-3; D not certain. Trimming pared 3 bases from V and 0 bases from J, leaving 3 bases between. Germline V gene sequence: CDR1 LNHDA, CDR2 SQIVND (reference sequence). There are 13 residues in the CDR3. The CDR3 here is CASSISSGNTIYF. The CDR3, as DNA: TGTGCCAGTAGTATTAGCTCTGGAAACACCATATATTTT.

The chain has TRBV30 and TRBJ2-1, with TRBD1 identical over 7 bases. CDR3 length: 12 amino acids. Trimming took 0 bases from V and 12 from J; bases not matched to a gene: 5. Per the germline V gene, CDR1 is GTSNPN and CDR2 is SVGIG (reference sequence). CDR3 protein: CAWSVSTGWQFF. The CDR3 nucleotides read TGTGCCTGGAGTGTATCGACAGGGTGGCAGTTCTTC.

The J gene is TRBJ2-2, the V gene TRBV9; D possibly corresponds to TRBD2 (7 bases). In germline, CDR1 is SGDLS, CDR2 YYNGEE. This CDR3 is built from 18 residues. Trimming took off 4 bases at V and 5 bases at J, with 24 bases between the two ends. The CDR3 reads CASSSPRRGQRGTGELFF. CDR3 nucleotide sequence: TGTGCCAGCAGCTCACCCCGGCGGGGGCAAAGGGGAACCGGGGAGCTGTTTTTT.

This chain uses TRBV11-1 with TRBJ1-5, with TRBD1 matching over 9 bases. The CDR3 is 15 residues long. Germline loops: CDR1 SGHAT, CDR2 FQDESV (reference sequence). After removal of 6 bases from V and 3 bases from J, the junction contained 6 bases not matched to a gene. CDR3 DNA: TGTGCCAGCAGTCCGGGACAGGGTTTCAATCAGCCCCAGCATTTT. Protein product: CASSPGQGFNQPQHF.

The chain uses TRBV2 and TRBJ2-5; D is undetermined. Trimming left V 3 bases short and J 5 bases short, with 4 bases between. The length of the CDR3 is 11 residues. Germline V CDR1 and CDR2: SNHLY, FYNNEI. Here the CDR3 DNA reads TGTGCCAGCAGTGAGAGGGAGACCCAGTACTTC. Amino acid sequence: CASSERETQYF.

This chain's CDR3 is CASSPVDRVGIQYF. The CDR3 nucleotides are TGTGCCAGCAGTCCTGTGGACAGGGTTGGCATTCAGTACTTC. The genes are TRBV27 and TRBJ2-4, with TRBD1 matching 8 bases. Trimming removed 5 bases from V and 9 bases from J; junction bases left unmatched: 9. Germline lookup yields CDR1 MNHEY and CDR2 SMNVEV (reference sequence). The CDR3 consists of 14 residues.

The rearrangement uses TRBV15 and TRBJ1-1; TRBD1 is a possible D gene (5 bases). Trimming cost V 0 bases and J 2 bases, with 10 bases left between them. This CDR3 has 15 amino acids. Germline V lookup: CDR1 LNHNV, CDR2 YYDKDF (reference sequence). The chain's CDR3 is CATSREARVNTEAFF. As DNA, the CDR3 is TGTGCCACCAGCAGAGAGGCCAGGGTTAACACTGAAGCTTTCTTT.

This clone has only one observation. The chain is built from TRBV25-1 and TRBJ2-5; 7 nucleotides align to TRBD2. Trimming took 3 bases from V and 5 from J; bases not matched to a gene: 6. Germline values: CDR1 MGHDK, CDR2 SYGVNS. This CDR3 is built from 14 residues. The CDR3 loop is CASSEGRARETQYF. The CDR3 bases are TGTGCCAGCAGTGAGGGGAGGGCGCGGGAGACCCAGTACTTC.

This chain links TRBV11-2 with TRBJ2-7, with 9 bases lining up with TRBD1. The CDR3 covers 14 residues. V shed 2 bases and J 7 bases; nucleotides not matched to a gene: 6. Germline CDR1 SGHAT, CDR2 FQNNGV. As DNA, the CDR3 is TGTGCCAGCAGCTTAAAGAGGACAGGGGTGGAGCAGTACTTC. It encodes CASSLKRTGVEQYF.

This rearrangement joins TRBV5-6 to TRBJ1-2; tentatively, D is TRBD1 (6 bases). CDR1 is SGHDT, CDR2 YYEEEE, per germline. The CDR3 extends over 13 amino acids. Trimming took 4 bases from V and 8 from J, leaving 15 bases between them. The DNA for the CDR3 is TGTGCCAGCAGCCTGGGACATTATGGCGGCTACACCTTC. As protein: CASSLGHYGGYTF.

Turning to this clone: Germline is not matched at one junction end, which may reflect a read error. The rearrangement uses TRBV10-2 and TRBJ1-2, with D perhaps TRBD1 (5 bases). The CDR3 loop spans 12 amino acids. Germline assignment: CDR1 WSHSY and CDR2 SAAADI. The CDR3 sequence: CASSATGLIPFF. The CDR3 DNA reads as TGCGCCAGCTCTGCTACAGGATTAATCCCATTCTTC.

V usage is TRBV9 and J usage is TRBJ2-1; D ambiguous. In germline, CDR1 is SGDLS, CDR2 YYNGEE. The V gene lost 1 base and the J gene lost 0 bases, with 8 bases spanning the gap. The CDR3 is 15 residues long. CDR3 protein: CASSVLPSSYNEQFF. The CDR3 DNA sequence: TGTGCCAGCAGCGTACTACCAAGCTCCTACAATGAGCAGTTCTTC.

V is TRBV7-2 and J is TRBJ1-3, with D hard to call. Germline assignment: CDR1 SGHTA and CDR2 FQGNSA. The CDR3 is 16 amino acids. V gave up 1 base and J gave up 4 bases, with 14 bases separating them. This CDR3 reads CASSLVSIQLGNTIYF. CDR3 nucleotide sequence: TGTGCCAGCAGCTTAGTCTCTATACAGTTGGGAAACACCATATATTTT.

This clone was observed a single time. This chain links TRBV9 with TRBJ2-3; 10 nucleotides agree with TRBD2. The ends lost 4 bases at V and 4 bases at J; junction bases unmatched: 3. The germline V gene has CDR1 SGDLS and CDR2 YYNGEE. The CDR3 has 14 residues. The CDR3 DNA follows: TGTGCCAGCAGCCCGGGACTAGCGCCAGATACGCAGTATTTT. Translating it yields CASSPGLAPDTQYF.

This clone was recorded once. This rearrangement joins TRBV6-1 to TRBJ2-7; no reliable D call. From germline, CDR1 is MNHNS and CDR2 SASEGT. This CDR3 has 15 residues. The V end lost 5 bases, the J end lost 2 bases, and 16 bases lay between the germline ends. CDR3 DNA sequence: TGTGCCAGCAGTCCGGAACCTGCCCGGGCCTACGAGCAGTACTTC. This codes for CASSPEPARAYEQYF.

This sequence joins TRBV7-2 and TRBJ2-2, with D possibly being TRBD1 (5 bases). Trimming took off 5 bases at V and 6 bases at J, with 28 bases between the two ends. This CDR3 region has 19 residues. Germline V lookup: CDR1 SGHTA, CDR2 FQGNSA. CDR3 coding DNA: TGTGCCAGCAGCCTCGAAACCGTCAGGGTCCTGGCCCGAGCCGGGGAGCTGTTTTTT. It is translated as CASSLETVRVLARAGELFF.

This clone was seen a few times. This chain uses TRBV10-1 with TRBJ2-2; 8 positions match TRBD2. Germline V gene data show CDR1 as WNHNN and CDR2 as SYGVQD (reference sequence). V trimming: 3 bases; J trimming: 5 bases; junction bases outside the gene matches: 8. The CDR3 extends over 16 amino acids. The chain's CDR3 is CASSEVSGGGTGELFF. DNA for the CDR3: TGCGCCAGCAGTGAAGTGAGCGGGGGAGGAACCGGGGAGCTGTTTTTT.

The table lists this clone with a count of one. The rearrangement uses TRBV19 and TRBJ1-1, with 8 bases identical to TRBD1. V trimming: 3 bases; J trimming: 5 bases; junction bases outside the gene matches: 11. The CDR3 is made up of 16 amino acids. The V gene's germline CDR1 is LNHDA and CDR2 SQIVND (reference sequence). CDR3 sequence reads: CASSILTGQGDTEAFF. The CDR3 DNA reads TGTGCCAGTAGTATTTTAACAGGACAGGGAGATACTGAAGCTTTCTTT.

The chain joins TRBV30 to TRBJ2-1; D unresolved. Per the germline V gene, CDR1 is GTSNPN and CDR2 is SVGIG (reference sequence). The CDR3 runs to 11 residues. Trimming left V 4 bases short and J 6 bases short, with 7 bases between. The CDR3 sequence is CAWIQINEQFF. The CDR3 coding sequence is TGTGCCTGGATCCAGATCAATGAGCAGTTCTTC.

The chain uses TRBV6-5 and TRBJ2-4; possibly TRBD1 for D (6 bases). Per germline, CDR1 MNHEY and CDR2 SVGAGI. CDR3 length: 13 residues. The V and J ends lost 9 bases and 8 bases respectively, with 17 bases between them. Here the CDR3 DNA reads TGTGCCAGTTCACAGGCATCAGGGGACATTCAGTACTTC. This sequence encodes CASSQASGDIQYF.

This chain connects TRBV7-9 to TRBJ2-7; TRBD1 might be the D (5 bases). The germline CDR1 and CDR2 sequences are SEHNR and FQNEAQ (reference sequence). The CDR3 is 14 residues long. The V and J ends lost 5 bases and 4 bases respectively, with 15 bases between them. CDR3 in amino acids: CASSPPKGKYEQYF. The CDR3 DNA sequence: TGTGCCAGCAGCCCCCCGAAGGGGAAATACGAGCAGTACTTC. Full variable domain (remainder filled in from reference TRBV7-9 and TRBJ2-7): DTGVSQNPRHKITKRGQNVTFRCDPISEHNRLYWYRQTLGQGPEFLTYFQNEAQLEKSRLLSDRFSAERPKGSFSTLEIQRTEQGDSAMYLCASSPPKGKYEQYFGPGTRLTVT.

This clone was recorded once. Here the CDR3 reads CASSLGEKVEQFF. The CDR3 DNA follows: TGTGCCAGCAGCTTGGGGGAGAAGGTTGAGCAGTTCTTC. This sequence joins TRBV5-4 and TRBJ2-1; weak D call: TRBD2 (5 bases). Germline V gene lookup returns CDR1 SGHNT and CDR2 YYREEE (reference sequence). The CDR3 runs to 13 residues. The V end was cut by 0 bases, the J end by 9 bases, with 10 bases between.

The CDR3: CASSLTGFNEKLFF. Written as DNA, the CDR3 is TGCGCCAGCAGCCTTACAGGTTTTAATGAAAAACTGTTTTTT. The chain links TRBV5-1 to TRBJ1-4, with a tentative D call TRBD1 (5 bases). Germline CDR1 and CDR2: SGHRS and YFSETQ. The CDR3 spans 14 residues. V was cut by 4 bases and J by 4 bases, with 11 bases left in between.

This chain links TRBV7-7 with TRBJ2-6; a possible D gene is TRBD1 (5 bases). Germline CDR1 is SSHAT and CDR2 is FNYEAQ (reference sequence). Deletions cut 8 bases from V and 2 bases from J, with 13 bases between. The CDR3 has 15 amino acids. As DNA, the CDR3 is TGTGCCAGCCCGGAAGGGGCTGCTGGGGCCAACGTCCTGACTTTC. Translating it yields CASPEGAAGANVLTF.

This chain uses TRBV30 with TRBJ2-1; perhaps TRBD2 as D (7 bases). Germline V gene sequence: CDR1 GTSNPN, CDR2 SVGIG (reference sequence). This CDR3 is built from 15 residues. Trimming pared 4 bases from V and 0 bases from J, leaving 13 bases between. The CDR3 DNA reads as TGTGCCTGGACAGGGGAGGGGAGCTCCTACAATGAGCAGTTCTTC. This encodes CAWTGEGSSYNEQFF. Variable domain in full (rest from reference TRBV30 and TRBJ2-1): SQTIHQWPATLVQPVGSPLSLECTVEGTSNPNLYWYRQAAGRGLQLLFYSVGIGQISSEVPQNLSASRPQDRQFILSSKKLLLSDSGFYLCAWTGEGSSYNEQFFGPGTRLTVL.

For the CDR3, the DNA is TGTGCCAGCAGCGTAGGTAGCGGGGACTACAATGAGCAGTTCTTC. This sequence encodes CASSVGSGDYNEQFF. The V gene is TRBV9, the J gene TRBJ2-1; 8 bases match TRBD2. J gave up 3 bases and V 0 bases, and 2 bases lay outside the gene matches. The CDR3 consists of 15 residues. Germline V gene lookup returns CDR1 SGDLS and CDR2 YYNGEE.

This chain's CDR3 is CASTLDRGIGYTF. For the CDR3, the DNA is TGTGCCAGTACCTTGGACAGGGGTATTGGCTACACCTTC. The chain is built from TRBV19 and TRBJ1-2, with TRBD1 identical over 9 bases. V was pared by 7 bases and J by 7 bases, with 7 bases of the junction left unmatched. The CDR3 has 13 amino acids. CDR1 is LNHDA and CDR2 is SQIVND in the germline V gene (reference sequence).

This clone was observed a single time. This rearrangement joins TRBV9 to TRBJ1-2; 9 nucleotides line up with TRBD1. The length of the CDR3 is 14 residues. Germline lookup yields CDR1 SGDLS and CDR2 YYNGEE. The V gene end was trimmed by 6 bases and the J gene end by 3 bases; junction bases not matched to a gene: 6. The CDR3 DNA is TGTGCCAGCACCCGGACAGGGGATGACTATGGCTACACCTTC. Residues: CASTRTGDDYGYTF.

This clone was detected a few times. The chain has TRBV27 and TRBJ1-4, with 10 positions matching TRBD1. Per germline, CDR1 MNHEY and CDR2 SMNVEV (reference sequence). J lost 7 bases, V lost 4 bases, and 9 bases had no gene match. This CDR3 spans 16 amino acids. This CDR3 reads CASSYTLGQGPEKLFF. CDR3 sequence (DNA): TGTGCCAGCAGTTATACTCTGGGACAGGGGCCTGAAAAACTGTTTTTT.

This clone appeared a few times. V and J are TRBV5-1 and TRBJ1-3; the D gene is possibly TRBD1 (6 bases). CDR1 SGHRS and CDR2 YFSETQ come from the germline V gene. The CDR3 is 14 amino acids. Trimming removed 5 bases at V and 1 base at J, with 10 bases between. CDR3 region: CASRRTESGNTIYF. CDR3 in DNA: TGCGCCAGCAGACGGACAGAGTCTGGAAACACCATATATTTT.

The rearrangement uses TRBV7-2 and TRBJ2-4; TRBD2 is a possible D gene (6 bases). V was shortened by 1 base and J by 5 bases, with 15 bases between the two germline ends. Looked up from germline, CDR1 is SGHTA and CDR2 is FQGNSA. The CDR3 loop spans 16 amino acids. CDR3: CASSLGGGTAQNIQYF. The CDR3 DNA sequence: TGTGCCAGCAGCTTAGGTGGCGGGACGGCTCAAAACATTCAGTACTTC.

The rearrangement links TRBV7-9 to TRBJ2-5; 13 bases are shared with TRBD2. Germline CDR1 and CDR2: SEHNR and FQNEAQ (reference sequence). The V gene end was trimmed by 6 bases and the J gene end by 7 bases; junction bases not matched to a gene: 5. The CDR3 loop spans 14 amino acids. CDR3 protein: CASSPRTSGGTQYF. The CDR3 nucleotides read TGTGCCAGCAGTCCCAGGACTAGCGGGGGGACCCAGTACTTC.